This T cell receptor (beta chain) was identified in a study of PD-L1 blockade in urothelial cancer. Patients' cancers were locally advanced or metastatic urothelial carcinomas. There are 16 residues in the CDR3. The V gene lost 2 bases and the J gene lost 2 bases, with 15 bases spanning the gap. Germline values: CDR1 LNHDA, CDR2 SQIVND (reference sequence). Generated by immunoSEQ multiplex PCR, the TCRdb table keeps only in-frame clones and is missing some. Counted here are tens of thousands of clones, about 80% occurring once; the ten biggest clones make up roughly 3.6%. Specimen: PBMCs, collected around atezolizumab (anti-PD-L1) treatment. This rearrangement joins TRBV19 to TRBJ2-5; D possibly corresponds to TRBD2 (6 bases). This sequence was found in a man between 65 and 85 years old with urothelial cancer. The CDR3 bases are TGTGCCAGTAGTATAAATGGGGGACTTAAACAAGAGACCCAGTACTTC. Protein sequence: CASSINGGLKQETQYF.